This passage covers 26 T cell receptor beta chains from one sample sequenced in a study of human T cells and chemical hapten exposure. TCRdb re-analysed the RACE reads in MiXCR, keeping a single row per CDR3 protein. The repertoire holds 300,000 to 450,000 distinct CDR3 sequences, 4.8% seen once, with roughly 2.4% in the top ten. Time point of the sample: patch test 1, 2 weeks after DPC sensitization. Treatment meaning: therapeutic diphenylcyclopropenone sensitization with weekly scalp DPC. The starting material was whole blood, obtained in connection with sensitization to the hapten diphenylcyclopropenone (DPC). These receptors originate from a woman aged 50 to 60 with alopecia areata. Some clones in this sample may be carry-over from other donors' samples.

The sample holds a few counts of this clonotype. The chain employs TRBV7-9 and TRBJ2-1; D gene ambiguous. Germline lookup yields CDR1 SEHNR and CDR2 FQNEAQ (reference sequence). CDR3 length: 15 residues. Trimming shortened V by 0 bases and J by 1 base, and 7 bases separated the two germline ends. The CDR3 region has the DNA TGTGCCAGCAGCTTAGCCACAGTGTCCTACAATGAGCAGTTCTTC. This gives the protein CASSLATVSYNEQFF.

This clonotype was seen many times. The chain is built from TRBV6-2 or TRBV6-3 and TRBJ1-1, with 10 bases fitting TRBD1. The CDR3 runs to 14 residues. The J segment lost 4 bases and the V segment lost 11 bases, leaving 10 bases of the junction unmatched. Germline lookup yields CDR1 MNHEY and CDR2 SVGEGT. The CDR3 is CAGRGQGKATEAFF. CDR3 in DNA: TGTGCCGGACGGGGACAGGGGAAGGCCACTGAAGCTTTCTTT.

This clonotype was found a few times. This chain joins TRBV7-9 and TRBJ1-2; TRBD1 matches at 7 bases. CDR1 SEHNR and CDR2 FQNEAQ come from the germline V gene (reference sequence). This CDR3 is built from 16 residues. With V trimmed by 4 bases and J by 5 bases, 13 bases remained unmatched. CDR3 in amino acids: CASSYELDREYYGYTF. CDR3 bases: TGTGCCAGCAGCTACGAACTAGACAGGGAGTATTATGGCTACACCTTC.

The chain employs TRBV3-1 and TRBJ2-3; 7 bases match TRBD1. CDR1 is LGHDT and CDR2 is YNNKEL in the germline V gene (reference sequence). This CDR3 spans 15 amino acids. Trimming removed 1 base from V and 2 bases from J; junction bases left unmatched: 3. The CDR3 protein is CASSQGDSSTDTQYF. CDR3 DNA sequence: TGTGCCAGCAGCCAAGGGGACAGTTCCACAGATACGCAGTATTTT.

This clonotype was observed a few times. The chain has TRBV12-5 and TRBJ1-3, with D tentatively TRBD1 (5 bases). V was trimmed by 1 base and J by 8 bases, leaving 12 bases between them. Germline V lookup: CDR1 LGHNT, CDR2 FRNRAP. This CDR3 comprises 14 residues. CDR3 in DNA: TGTGCTAGTGGTTTGGCCGGGGCTTGGGACACCATATATTTT. This translates into CASGLAGAWDTIYF.

Many counts were recorded for this clonotype. The genes are TRBV4-1 and TRBJ2-7; 13 positions match TRBD2. J lost 6 bases, V lost 3 bases, and 8 bases had no gene match. CDR3 size: 16 residues. Germline V gives CDR1 MGHRA, CDR2 YSYEKL. The CDR3 sequence is CASSHPGLAGSGEQYF. Here the CDR3 DNA reads TGCGCCAGCAGCCATCCGGGACTAGCGGGGTCGGGCGAGCAGTACTTC.

This clonotype was counted many times. The chain links TRBV20-1 to TRBJ2-7; 8 bases align to TRBD1. Looked up from germline, CDR1 is DFQATT and CDR2 is SNEGSKA (reference sequence). V trimming: 6 bases; J trimming: 3 bases; junction bases outside the gene matches: 7. The CDR3 has 13 residues. Here the CDR3 reads CSAPGQGNYEQYF. The DNA for the CDR3 is TGCAGTGCGCCCGGACAGGGTAACTACGAGCAGTACTTC.

This clonotype has a count of ten or more. The V gene is TRBV11-2, the J gene TRBJ2-3; 9 bases map to TRBD1. The CDR3 is 15 amino acids. CDR1 and CDR2 (germline): SGHAT, FQNNGV. The trim removed 1 base at V and 5 bases at J, leaving 4 bases unmatched. The CDR3 nucleotides are TGTGCCAGCAGCTTAGCCGGGACAGGGAAAGATACGCAGTATTTT. It codes for CASSLAGTGKDTQYF.

V is TRBV7-2 and J is TRBJ2-1; tentatively, D is TRBD2 (8 bases). With 6 bases removed from V and 9 bases from J, the gap between germline ends came to 15 bases. The CDR3 has 13 residues. Germline values: CDR1 SGHTA, CDR2 FQGNSA. CDR3 amino acids: CASRQTGTSEQFF. In DNA, the CDR3 is TGTGCCAGCAGACAGACAGGGACTAGTGAGCAGTTCTTC.

V usage is TRBV5-1 and J usage is TRBJ2-1; TRBD2 is a possible D gene (6 bases). The CDR3 is 14 amino acids. The V gene's germline CDR1 is SGHRS and CDR2 YFSETQ. Trimming removed 2 bases from V and 8 bases from J, with 14 bases in between. CDR3 sequence (DNA): TGCGCCAGCAGCTTCTTCCTGGGGGGAGATGAGCAGTTCTTC. This translates into CASSFFLGGDEQFF.

This clonotype was seen ten or more times. The V gene is TRBV7-2, the J gene TRBJ2-3; D may be TRBD2 (7 bases). V lost 5 bases and J 5 bases, leaving 14 bases between the germline ends. CDR3 length: 14 amino acids. From germline, CDR1 is SGHTA and CDR2 FQGNSA. This CDR3 is CASSRWGGQDTQYF. As DNA, the CDR3 is TGTGCCAGCAGCCGCTGGGGGGGGCAAGATACGCAGTATTTT.

The sample holds a few counts of this clonotype. The J gene is TRBJ1-1, the V gene TRBV7-2, with 7 nucleotides matching TRBD1. The CDR3 has 14 residues. After removal of 5 bases from V and 5 bases from J, the junction contained 8 bases not matched to a gene. Germline CDR1 and CDR2: SGHTA and FQGNSA. The CDR3 spells CASSAITGVTEAFF. The CDR3 nucleotides read TGTGCCAGCAGCGCAATAACAGGGGTGACTGAAGCTTTCTTT.

This clonotype showed up many times. The gene calls are TRBV29-1 and TRBJ1-1; no definite D call. This CDR3 has 14 residues. Germline loops: CDR1 SQVTM, CDR2 ANQGSEA. Trimming cost V 3 bases and J 0 bases, with 11 bases left between them. CDR3 in amino acids: CSVERTVMNTEAFF. The CDR3 region has the DNA TGCAGCGTTGAGAGGACGGTCATGAACACTGAAGCTTTCTTT.

This clonotype was detected many times. The chain couples TRBV20-1 to TRBJ2-7, with D perhaps matching TRBD1 or TRBD2 (5 bases each). The CDR3 is 13 amino acids. Germline lookup yields CDR1 DFQATT and CDR2 SNEGSKA (reference sequence). V was shortened by 3 bases and J by 7 bases, with 16 bases between the two germline ends. Written as DNA, the CDR3 is TGCAGTGCTAGCCTGGAGTGGGGGAAAGAGCAGTACTTC. The encoded protein is CSASLEWGKEQYF.

This clonotype was recorded at least ten times. The J gene is TRBJ1-1, the V gene TRBV7-2, with D maybe TRBD1 (5 bases). CDR3 size: 14 residues. In germline, CDR1 is SGHTA, CDR2 FQGNSA. Between the trimmed V and J ends, which lost 5 bases and 5 bases, there was a span of 15 bases. CDR3 DNA sequence: TGTGCCAGCAGCGCGACACAGGTCCGAACTGAAGCTTTCTTT. Its translation is CASSATQVRTEAFF.

In this sample, this clonotype turned up many times. The J gene is TRBJ2-7, the V gene TRBV6-5, with D maybe TRBD2 (6 bases). In germline, CDR1 is MNHEY, CDR2 SVGAGI. This CDR3 has 14 residues. With 7 bases removed from V and 0 bases from J, the gap between germline ends came to 13 bases. Written as DNA, the CDR3 is TGTGCCAGCACCCACAGGCGGGACTCCTACGAGCAGTACTTC. Encoded protein: CASTHRRDSYEQYF.

This clonotype has only a few counts. The rearrangement uses TRBV29-1 and TRBJ2-7; D is possibly TRBD2 (6 bases). This CDR3 region has 12 residues. The V and J ends lost 4 bases and 6 bases respectively, with 13 bases between them. Germline assignment: CDR1 SQVTM and CDR2 ANQGSEA. In nucleotides, the CDR3 is TGCAGCGTTGCGGGGGACGTAACCGAGCAGTACTTC. It is translated as CSVAGDVTEQYF.

This clonotype was counted between two and nine times. The rearrangement links TRBV2 to TRBJ2-5; D is perhaps TRBD1 (6 bases). V was clipped by 7 bases and J by 2 bases, with 14 bases between them. CDR1 and CDR2 (germline): SNHLY, FYNNEI. The CDR3 is made up of 14 amino acids. The CDR3 sequence: CASKVATGQETQYF. CDR3 bases: TGTGCCAGCAAGGTCGCGACAGGACAAGAGACCCAGTACTTC.

A word on this clonotype: This could be a read error, since a much larger clone is one nucleotide away. The chain employs TRBV29-1 and TRBJ2-7; 9 bases are shared with TRBD1. Trimming took 0 bases from V and 5 from J; bases not matched to a gene: 11. The CDR3 length is 16 residues. Germline loops: CDR1 SQVTM, CDR2 ANQGSEA. Written as DNA, the CDR3 is TGCAGCGTTGAAGATTGGGCGGGACAGGGTCGAAACGAGCAGTACTTC. It codes for CSVEDWAGQGRNEQYF.

Note on this clonotype: This could be a read error, since a much larger clone is one nucleotide away. This sequence joins TRBV6-5 and TRBJ1-2; D call uncertain. With 4 bases removed from V and 8 bases from J, the gap between germline ends came to 20 bases. CDR3 length: 15 residues. Germline CDR1 MNHEY, CDR2 SVGAGI. Written as DNA, the CDR3 is TGTGCCAGCAGTTCAGAATTTCAGGCATCCAACGGCTACACCTTC. Encoded protein: CASSSEFQASNGYTF.

This clonotype has at least ten counts. This sequence joins TRBV6-2 or TRBV6-3 and TRBJ2-7, with D tentatively TRBD1 (5 bases). The CDR3 covers 14 residues. Germline V gene sequence: CDR1 MNHEY, CDR2 SVGEGT. The V and J ends lost 5 bases and 3 bases respectively, with 14 bases between them. The CDR3: CASSPSARDYEQYF. In nucleotides, the CDR3 is TGTGCCAGCAGTCCTTCCGCCAGGGACTACGAGCAGTACTTC.

The J gene is TRBJ1-1, the V gene TRBV6-5; 12 positions match TRBD1. Losses at the gene ends were 0 bases for V and 0 bases for J; bases not matched to a gene: 5. The CDR3 is 18 residues long. The V gene's germline CDR1 is MNHEY and CDR2 SVGAGI. As DNA, the CDR3 is TGTGCCAGCAGTTACTCAGGGGACAGGGGGCCGATGAACACTGAAGCTTTCTTT. It is translated as CASSYSGDRGPMNTEAFF.

The chain couples TRBV20-1 to TRBJ1-4; D is unresolved. CDR1 DFQATT and CDR2 SNEGSKA come from the germline V gene (reference sequence). The CDR3 is made up of 16 amino acids. Trimming stripped 2 bases from V and 2 bases from J, with 15 bases between. This CDR3 reads CSARSNGQLTNEKLFF. CDR3 nucleotide sequence: TGCAGTGCTAGATCCAACGGGCAGCTTACTAATGAAAAACTGTTTTTT.

In this sample, this clonotype turned up many times. The rearrangement joins TRBV20-1 to TRBJ2-3; 7 bases align to TRBD2. V dropped 7 bases and J dropped 0; count of bases not matched to a gene: 1. CDR3 length equals 12 residues. From germline, CDR1 is DFQATT and CDR2 SNEGSKA (reference sequence). This chain's CDR3 is CSGGGSTDTQYF. The CDR3 DNA sequence: TGCAGTGGCGGGGGAAGCACAGATACGCAGTATTTT.

The chain joins TRBV2 to TRBJ2-4, with 8 bases that match TRBD2. Trimming removed 1 base from V and 2 bases from J; junction bases left unmatched: 10. This CDR3 is 18 amino acids long. Germline CDR1 is SNHLY and CDR2 is FYNNEI. This CDR3 reads CASSEGSGGALTKNIQYF. CDR3 coding DNA: TGTGCCAGCAGTGAAGGATCGGGAGGGGCGCTGACCAAAAACATTCAGTACTTC.

In its sample, this clonotype was seen many times. The genes are TRBV30 and TRBJ2-7; 8 bases agree with TRBD2. This CDR3 spans 14 amino acids. The germline CDR1 and CDR2 sequences are GTSNPN and SVGIG (reference sequence). With 4 bases clipped from V and 0 bases from J, the junction kept 5 bases outside the gene matches. The CDR3 loop is CAWMELAVSYEQYF. CDR3 DNA sequence: TGTGCCTGGATGGAACTAGCGGTCTCCTACGAGCAGTACTTC.